This TCR beta chain came from a study of T cells in women clearing cervical HPV infection. Trimming left V 4 bases short and J 0 bases short, with 17 bases between. The CDR3 totals 17 residues. Germline V gene data show CDR1 as SGHTA and CDR2 as FQGTGA. Remarks on this clone: The CDR3 goes on 3 residues after the read ends, and that part is filled in from the germline J gene.

This table comes from immunoSEQ multiplex PCR, and its TCRdb copy is limited to in-frame clones, with some not included. The sample holds 30,000 or so clones. The chain joins TRBV7-3 to TRBJ2-3; tentative D call: TRBD2 (5 bases). The specimen was blood buffy coat. This clonotype was sampled from a woman between 18 and 70 years old with a cervical HPV16 infection that either progressed to CIN3+ or cleared (not recorded which). CDR3 bases read: TGTGCCAGCAGCTCTAGACTCGGGGTATCTAGCACAGATACG. Its protein product is CASSSRLGVSSTDT. The entire CDR3 protein is CASSSRLGVSSTDTQYF.